Presented here are 8 T cell receptor beta chains from one specimen sequenced in a study of long-term antiretroviral therapy in people with HIV. At the survey level, the v3.0 immunoSEQ assay was run. Using immunoSEQ multiplex PCR, the repertoire was profiled, and TCRdb retains in-frame clones only, with some absent. The data show around 15,000 clones, around four fifths seen once. This material consisted of unsorted PBMCs, taken 0.1 years after starting antiretroviral therapy. These receptors were taken from a man between 18 and 35 years old with HIV.

J is TRBJ1-6 and V is TRBV6-1, with 10 bases fitting TRBD1. The CDR3 is made up of 15 amino acids. The J segment lost 7 bases and the V segment lost 7 bases, leaving 7 bases of the junction unmatched. Germline loops: CDR1 MNHNS, CDR2 SASEGT. CDR3 in amino acids: CASTLRTGGNSPLHF. In DNA, the CDR3 is TGTGCCAGCACCCTGCGGACAGGGGGGAATTCACCCCTCCACTTT.

The chain joins TRBV19 to TRBJ2-5; TRBD2 aligns across 10 bases. The CDR3 runs 15 residues. CDR1 and CDR2 from the germline V gene are LNHDA and SQIVND (reference sequence). V shed 2 bases and J 5 bases; nucleotides not matched to a gene: 5. CDR3 protein: CASSILAGVGETQYF. The CDR3 nucleotides are TGTGCCAGTAGTATACTAGCGGGAGTTGGGGAGACCCAGTACTTC.

The chain carries TRBV19 and TRBJ2-1; 8 nucleotides agree with TRBD1. The CDR3 spans 15 residues. The junction had 9 bases not matched to a gene; V was cut back by 6 bases and J by 5 bases. From germline, CDR1 is LNHDA and CDR2 SQIVND (reference sequence). This CDR3 reads CASSLTGQVDNEQFF. The CDR3 nucleotides read TGTGCCAGTAGCCTTACGGGACAGGTGGACAATGAGCAGTTCTTC.

The rearrangement joins TRBV6-5 to TRBJ1-2; D might be TRBD1 (5 bases). The germline CDR1 and CDR2 sequences are MNHEY and SVGAGI. The ends were cut back, 5 bases at V and 6 bases at J, with 19 bases in the middle. The CDR3 consists of 15 residues. This CDR3 reads CASSPSGFDGNGYTF. In DNA form, the CDR3 reads TGTGCCAGCAGTCCCTCAGGGTTCGATGGTAATGGCTACACCTTC.

The chain joins TRBV18 to TRBJ2-5; D gene uncertain. The CDR3 consists of 14 residues. Germline lookup yields CDR1 KGHSH and CDR2 LQKENI. Trimming took off 6 bases at V and 5 bases at J, with 16 bases between the two ends. The CDR3 here is CASSPDPGRETQYF. The CDR3 bases are TGTGCCAGCTCCCCCGACCCCGGTCGGGAGACCCAGTACTTC.

The chain links TRBV10-3 to TRBJ1-3; D is unresolved. In germline, CDR1 is ENHRY, CDR2 SYGVKD. V lost 2 bases and J lost 1, with 12 bases in between. CDR3 length: 16 residues. CDR3 DNA: TGTGCCATCAGTGAGGGGGTGATTCCATCTGGAAACACCATATATTTT. Amino acid sequence: CAISEGVIPSGNTIYF.

This clone was counted only a few times. The chain couples TRBV6-5 to TRBJ1-2, with D unclear. Trimming pared 6 bases from V and 4 bases from J, leaving 9 bases between. This CDR3 spans 12 amino acids. The V gene's germline CDR1 is MNHEY and CDR2 SVGAGI. The CDR3 is CASRVEGYGYTF. The CDR3 DNA follows: TGTGCCAGCAGGGTGGAGGGCTATGGCTACACCTTC.

The gene calls are TRBV9 and TRBJ1-2, with D possibly TRBD1 on 5 matching bases. The CDR3 spans 14 residues. Germline CDR1 is SGDLS and CDR2 is YYNGEE. Trimming removed 2 bases from V and 8 bases from J, with 16 bases in between. For the CDR3, the DNA is TGTGCCAGCAGCGTCATTGGGGCTGGGGACGGCTACACCTTC. Translated, it gives CASSVIGAGDGYTF.